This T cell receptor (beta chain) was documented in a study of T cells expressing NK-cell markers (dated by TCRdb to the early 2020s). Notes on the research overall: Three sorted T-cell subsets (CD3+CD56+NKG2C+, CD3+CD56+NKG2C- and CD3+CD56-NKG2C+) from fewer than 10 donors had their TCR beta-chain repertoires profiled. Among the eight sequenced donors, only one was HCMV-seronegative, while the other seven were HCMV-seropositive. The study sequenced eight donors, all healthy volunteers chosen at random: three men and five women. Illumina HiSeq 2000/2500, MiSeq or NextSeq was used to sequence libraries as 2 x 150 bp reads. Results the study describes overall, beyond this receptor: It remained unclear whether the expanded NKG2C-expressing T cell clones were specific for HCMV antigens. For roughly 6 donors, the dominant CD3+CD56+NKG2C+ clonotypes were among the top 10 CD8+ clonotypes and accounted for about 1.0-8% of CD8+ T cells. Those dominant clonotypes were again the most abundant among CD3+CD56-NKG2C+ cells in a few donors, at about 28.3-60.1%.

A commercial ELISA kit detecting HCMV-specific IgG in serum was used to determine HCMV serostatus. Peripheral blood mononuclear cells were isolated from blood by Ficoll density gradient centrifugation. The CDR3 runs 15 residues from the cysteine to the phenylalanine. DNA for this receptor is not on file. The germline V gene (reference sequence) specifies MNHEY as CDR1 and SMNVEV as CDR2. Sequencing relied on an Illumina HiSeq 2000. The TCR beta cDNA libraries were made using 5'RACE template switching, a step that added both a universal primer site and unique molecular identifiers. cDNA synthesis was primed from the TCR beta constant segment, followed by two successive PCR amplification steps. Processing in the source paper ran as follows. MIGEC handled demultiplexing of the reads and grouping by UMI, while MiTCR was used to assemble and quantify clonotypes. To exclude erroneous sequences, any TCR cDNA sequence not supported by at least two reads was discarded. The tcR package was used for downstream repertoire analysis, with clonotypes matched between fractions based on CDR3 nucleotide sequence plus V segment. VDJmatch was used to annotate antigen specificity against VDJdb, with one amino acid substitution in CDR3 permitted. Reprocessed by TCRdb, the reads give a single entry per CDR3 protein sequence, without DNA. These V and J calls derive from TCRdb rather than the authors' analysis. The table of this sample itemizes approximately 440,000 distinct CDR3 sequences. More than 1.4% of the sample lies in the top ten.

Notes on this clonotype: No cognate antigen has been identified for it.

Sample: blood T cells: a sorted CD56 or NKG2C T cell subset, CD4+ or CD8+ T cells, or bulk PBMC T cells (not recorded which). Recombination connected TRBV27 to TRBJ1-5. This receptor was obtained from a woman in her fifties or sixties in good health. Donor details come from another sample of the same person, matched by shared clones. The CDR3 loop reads CASRLEASSNQPQHF.